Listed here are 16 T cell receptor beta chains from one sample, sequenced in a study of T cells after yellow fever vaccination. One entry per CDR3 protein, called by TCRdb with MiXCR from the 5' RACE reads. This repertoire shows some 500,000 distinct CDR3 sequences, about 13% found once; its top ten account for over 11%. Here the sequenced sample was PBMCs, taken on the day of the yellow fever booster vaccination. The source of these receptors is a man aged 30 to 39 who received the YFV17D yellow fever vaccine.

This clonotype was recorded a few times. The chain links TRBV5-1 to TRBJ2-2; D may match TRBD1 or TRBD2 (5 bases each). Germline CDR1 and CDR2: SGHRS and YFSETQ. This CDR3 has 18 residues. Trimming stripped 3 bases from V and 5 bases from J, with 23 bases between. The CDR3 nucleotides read TGCGCCAGCAGCTCCGGTACCCGGGGCAGAATCATAACCGGGGAGCTGTTTTTT. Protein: CASSSGTRGRIITGELFF.

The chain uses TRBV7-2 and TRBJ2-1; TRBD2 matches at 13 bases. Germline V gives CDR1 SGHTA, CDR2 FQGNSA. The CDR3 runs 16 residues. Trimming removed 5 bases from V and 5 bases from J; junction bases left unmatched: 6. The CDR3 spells CASSHPGLAGDNEQFF. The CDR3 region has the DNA TGTGCCAGCAGCCATCCCGGACTAGCGGGGGACAATGAGCAGTTCTTC.

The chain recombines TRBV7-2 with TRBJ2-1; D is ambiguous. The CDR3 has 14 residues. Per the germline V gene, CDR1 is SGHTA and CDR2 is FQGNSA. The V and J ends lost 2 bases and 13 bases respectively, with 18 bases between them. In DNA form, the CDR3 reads TGTGCCAGCAGCTTATCTGGGCAGCCTACCGATCAGTTCTTC. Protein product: CASSLSGQPTDQFF.

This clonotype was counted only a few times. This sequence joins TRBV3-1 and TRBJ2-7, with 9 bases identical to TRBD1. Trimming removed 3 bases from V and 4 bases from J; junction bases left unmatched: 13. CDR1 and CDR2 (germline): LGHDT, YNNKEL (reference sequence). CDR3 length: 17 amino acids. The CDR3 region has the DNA TGTGCCAGCAGCCAGCCGGGACAGGGAACAGGGGCTTACGAGCAGTACTTC. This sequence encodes CASSQPGQGTGAYEQYF.

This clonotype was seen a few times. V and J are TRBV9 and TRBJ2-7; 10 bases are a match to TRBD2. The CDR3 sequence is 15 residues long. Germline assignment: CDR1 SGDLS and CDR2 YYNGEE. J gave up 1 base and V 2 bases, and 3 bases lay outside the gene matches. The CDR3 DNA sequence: TGTGCCAGCAGCGTTGCTAGCGGGGGATCCTACGAGCAGTACTTC. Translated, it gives CASSVASGGSYEQYF.

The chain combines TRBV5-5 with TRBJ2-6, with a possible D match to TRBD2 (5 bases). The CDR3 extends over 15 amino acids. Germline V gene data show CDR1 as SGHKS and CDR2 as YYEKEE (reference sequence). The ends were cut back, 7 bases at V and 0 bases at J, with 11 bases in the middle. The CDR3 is CASRGGSSGANVLTF. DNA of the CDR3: TGTGCCAGCCGGGGTGGCTCCTCTGGGGCCAACGTCCTGACTTTC.

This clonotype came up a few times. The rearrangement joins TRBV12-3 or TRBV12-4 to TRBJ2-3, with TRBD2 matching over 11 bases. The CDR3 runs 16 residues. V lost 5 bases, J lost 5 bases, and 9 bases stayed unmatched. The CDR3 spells CASSPAVTSGGDTQYF. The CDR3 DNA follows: TGTGCCAGCAGTCCAGCCGTCACTAGCGGGGGAGATACGCAGTATTTT.

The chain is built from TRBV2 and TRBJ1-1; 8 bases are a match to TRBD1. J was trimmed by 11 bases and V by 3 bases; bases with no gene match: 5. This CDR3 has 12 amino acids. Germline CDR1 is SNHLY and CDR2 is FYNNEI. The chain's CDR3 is CASSDRGRVAFF. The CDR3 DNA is TGTGCCAGCAGTGACAGGGGGCGGGTGGCTTTCTTT.

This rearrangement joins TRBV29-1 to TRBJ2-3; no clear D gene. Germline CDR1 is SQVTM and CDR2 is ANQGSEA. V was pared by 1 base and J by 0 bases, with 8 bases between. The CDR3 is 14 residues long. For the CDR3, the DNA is TGCAGCGTTGAAGGCGAGACTAGCACAGATACGCAGTATTTT. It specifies CSVEGETSTDTQYF.

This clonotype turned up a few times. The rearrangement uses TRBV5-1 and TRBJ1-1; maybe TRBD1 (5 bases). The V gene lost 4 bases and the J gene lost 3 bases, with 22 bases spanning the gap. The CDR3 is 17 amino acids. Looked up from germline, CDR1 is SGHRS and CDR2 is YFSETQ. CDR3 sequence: CASSRGILDSDYTEAFF. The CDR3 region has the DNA TGCGCCAGCAGCCGAGGGATACTTGACAGTGACTACACTGAAGCTTTCTTT.

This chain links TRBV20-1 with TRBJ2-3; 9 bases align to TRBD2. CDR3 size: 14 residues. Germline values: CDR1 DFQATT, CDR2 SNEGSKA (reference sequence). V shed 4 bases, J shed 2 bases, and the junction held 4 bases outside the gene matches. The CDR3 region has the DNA TGCAGTGCTATCTGGACTAGCGACACAGATACGCAGTATTTT. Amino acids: CSAIWTSDTDTQYF.

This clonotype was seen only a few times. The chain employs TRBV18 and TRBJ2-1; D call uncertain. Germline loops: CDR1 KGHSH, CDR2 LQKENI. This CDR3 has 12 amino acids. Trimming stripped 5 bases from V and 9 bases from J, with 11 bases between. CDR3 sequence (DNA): TGTGCCAGCTCAGCGATAACCGGTGAGCAGTTCTTC. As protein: CASSAITGEQFF.

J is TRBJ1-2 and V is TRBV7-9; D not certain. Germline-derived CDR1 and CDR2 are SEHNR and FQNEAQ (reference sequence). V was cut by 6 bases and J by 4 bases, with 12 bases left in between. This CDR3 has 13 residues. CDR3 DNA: TGTGCCAGCAGAGCGGACGGGATCTATGGCTACACCTTC. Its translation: CASRADGIYGYTF.

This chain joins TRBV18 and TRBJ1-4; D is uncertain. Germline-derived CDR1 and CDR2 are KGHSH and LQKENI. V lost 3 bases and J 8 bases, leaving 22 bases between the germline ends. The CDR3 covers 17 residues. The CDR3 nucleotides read TGTGCCAGCTCACCGGAAAAGGGCTATGGCCCTAGAGAAAAACTGTTTTTT. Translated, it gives CASSPEKGYGPREKLFF.

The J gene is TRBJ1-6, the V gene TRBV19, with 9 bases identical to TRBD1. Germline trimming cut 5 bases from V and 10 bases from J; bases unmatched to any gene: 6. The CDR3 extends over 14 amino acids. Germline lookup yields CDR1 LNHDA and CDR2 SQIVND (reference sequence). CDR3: CASSRRTGESPLHF. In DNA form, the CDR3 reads TGTGCCAGTAGTCGCCGGACAGGGGAATCACCCCTCCACTTT.

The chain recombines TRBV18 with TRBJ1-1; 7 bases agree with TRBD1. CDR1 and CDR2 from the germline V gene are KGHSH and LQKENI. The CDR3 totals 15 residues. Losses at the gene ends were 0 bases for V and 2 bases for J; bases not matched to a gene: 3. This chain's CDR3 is CASSPPGQSNTEAFF. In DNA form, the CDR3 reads TGTGCCAGCTCACCACCGGGACAGAGCAACACTGAAGCTTTCTTT.